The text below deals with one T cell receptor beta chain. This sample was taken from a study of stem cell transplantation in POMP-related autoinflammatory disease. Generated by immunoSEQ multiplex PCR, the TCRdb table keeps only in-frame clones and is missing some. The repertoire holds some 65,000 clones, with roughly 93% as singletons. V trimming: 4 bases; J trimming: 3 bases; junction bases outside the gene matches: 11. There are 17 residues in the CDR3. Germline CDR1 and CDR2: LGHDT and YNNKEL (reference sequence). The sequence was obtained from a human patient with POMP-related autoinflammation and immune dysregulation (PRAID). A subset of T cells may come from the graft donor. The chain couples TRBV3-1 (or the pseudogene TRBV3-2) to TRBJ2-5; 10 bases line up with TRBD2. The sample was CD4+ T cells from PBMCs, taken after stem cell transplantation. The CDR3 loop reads CASSRLFRTSGEETQYF. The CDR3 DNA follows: TGTGCCAGCAGCCGCTTATTTCGGACTAGCGGAGAAGAGACCCAGTACTTC.